These 21 T cell receptor beta chains share one sample of origin, sequenced in a study of blood T cell repertoires in COVID-19. Profiling relied on immunoSEQ multiplex PCR, and the TCRdb table lists in-frame clones only, not all of them. The repertoire holds about 130,000 clones, with 81% as singletons. The sequencing input was peripheral blood. The receptors stem from a man aged 30-40 years with COVID-19, enrolled during active disease.

The chain carries TRBV9 and TRBJ1-2; a possible D gene is TRBD1 (6 bases). The CDR3 totals 12 residues. V was cut by 4 bases and J by 7 bases, with 11 bases left in between. Germline V gene data show CDR1 as SGDLS and CDR2 as YYNGEE. CDR3 protein: CASSHDRSGYTF. CDR3 sequence (DNA): TGTGCCAGCAGCCACGACAGGAGTGGCTACACCTTC.

This clone has just one count. This sequence joins TRBV2 and TRBJ1-5; TRBD1 aligns across 9 bases. V lost 5 bases, J lost 6 bases, and 5 bases stayed unmatched. Germline loops: CDR1 SNHLY, CDR2 FYNNEI. The CDR3 is 14 amino acids. DNA for the CDR3: TGTGCCAGCAGTCAACAGGGGGCGGGTCAGCCCCAGCATTTT. It yields the protein CASSQQGAGQPQHF.

The J gene is TRBJ2-7, the V gene TRBV3-1 (or the pseudogene TRBV3-2); 8 positions agree with TRBD1. Trimming cost V 1 base and J 6 bases; bases outside gene matches: 5. The CDR3 extends over 14 amino acids. CDR1 is LGHDT and CDR2 is YNNKEL in the germline V gene (reference sequence). CDR3 amino acids: CASSQGQGATEQYF. The CDR3 coding sequence is TGTGCCAGCAGCCAAGGCCAGGGGGCGACCGAGCAGTACTTC.

Concerning this clone itself: At the DNA level, this CDR3 is encoded by other sequences in the same sample as well. The CDR3 protein is CASSLGQGNTEAFF. CDR3 sequence (DNA): TGTGCCAGCAGCTTAGGCCAGGGGAACACTGAAGCTTTCTTT. The chain has TRBV7-9 and TRBJ1-1; D possibly corresponds to TRBD1 (5 bases). This CDR3 is built from 14 residues. Germline values: CDR1 SEHNR, CDR2 FQNEAQ (reference sequence). V was trimmed by 1 base and J by 1 base, leaving 7 bases between them.

This chain links TRBV6-2 or TRBV6-3 with TRBJ2-7; D perhaps matches TRBD1 (6 bases). This CDR3 is built from 14 residues. Germline V gene lookup returns CDR1 MNHEY and CDR2 SVGEGT. The V end lost 2 bases, the J end lost 3 bases, and 11 bases lay between the germline ends. CDR3 sequence: CASSYGGSYYEQYF. In nucleotides, the CDR3 is TGTGCCAGCAGTTACGGGGGCAGTTACTACGAGCAGTACTTC.

The chain recombines TRBV18 with TRBJ1-1; D call uncertain. This CDR3 is built from 14 residues. Germline V gene lookup returns CDR1 KGHSH and CDR2 LQKENI. With 4 bases removed from V and 4 bases from J, the gap between germline ends came to 13 bases. This CDR3 is CASSRSSRVTEAFF. The CDR3 DNA reads TGTGCCAGCTCACGGTCCAGCCGGGTCACTGAAGCTTTCTTT.

The genes are TRBV29-1 and TRBJ2-1; 8 bases agree with TRBD2. CDR1 and CDR2 (germline): SQVTM, ANQGSEA. This CDR3 is 13 amino acids long. V gave up 6 bases and J gave up 9 bases; unmatched junction bases: 10. The CDR3 loop reads CSVHGGVAFEQFF. DNA of the CDR3: TGCAGCGTCCACGGGGGGGTGGCATTTGAGCAGTTCTTC.

The chain couples TRBV11-3 to TRBJ2-4; 13 nucleotides align to TRBD2. CDR1 and CDR2 (germline): SGHNT, YENEEA. The length of the CDR3 is 16 residues. With 4 bases clipped from V and 3 bases from J, the junction kept 3 bases outside the gene matches. The CDR3 protein is CASSSRTSGGKNIQYF. CDR3 coding DNA: TGTGCCAGCAGCTCCCGGACTAGCGGGGGCAAAAACATTCAGTACTTC.

J is TRBJ2-2 and V is TRBV6-4; 7 positions agree with TRBD2. With 6 bases clipped from V and 4 bases from J, the junction kept 11 bases outside the gene matches. The CDR3 length is 16 residues. CDR1 and CDR2 (germline): MRHNA, SNTAGT. The CDR3 sequence: CASRRAAGEGTGELFF. In nucleotides, the CDR3 is TGTGCCAGCAGACGCGCGGCGGGGGAGGGCACCGGGGAGCTGTTTTTT.

This CDR3 reads CASGFGGNTDTQYF. In DNA, the CDR3 is TGTGCTAGTGGTTTCGGGGGTAACACAGATACGCAGTATTTT. The V gene is TRBV12-5, the J gene TRBJ2-3, with a possible D match to TRBD2 (6 bases). Trimming removed 3 bases from V and 2 bases from J, with 9 bases in between. Germline CDR1 reads LGHNT; CDR2 reads FRNRAP. The CDR3 contains 14 residues. Combining the CDR3 with reference TRBV12-5 and TRBJ2-3 gives the whole variable domain DARVTQTPRHKVTEMGQEVTMRCQPILGHNTVFWYRQTMMQGLELLAYFRNRAPLDDSGMPKDRFSAEMPDATLATLKIQPSEPRDSAVYFCASGFGGNTDTQYFGPGTRLTVL.

The table lists this clone with a count of one. The chain joins TRBV13 to TRBJ2-1, with a tentative D call TRBD2 (7 bases). Germline values: CDR1 PRHDT, CDR2 FYEKMQ (reference sequence). Deletions cut 7 bases from V and 0 bases from J, with 22 bases between. The CDR3 has 18 residues. In DNA, the CDR3 is TGTGCCAGCACCCAGACCGGGGGGCTCATGGACTCCTACAATGAGCAGTTCTTC. It yields the protein CASTQTGGLMDSYNEQFF.

This chain connects TRBV28 to TRBJ1-1, with D possibly matching TRBD1 (6 bases). Per the germline V gene, CDR1 is MDHEN and CDR2 is SYDVKM. Trimming cost V 2 bases and J 4 bases, with 8 bases left between them. The CDR3 is 13 amino acids. The CDR3 region has the DNA TGTGCCAGCAGTTTAATAGGGGGCACTGAAGCTTTCTTT. As protein: CASSLIGGTEAFF.

This clone has a single count. J is TRBJ2-3 and V is TRBV5-1; 10 nucleotides align to TRBD2. Trimming removed 2 bases from V and 4 bases from J; junction bases left unmatched: 4. The CDR3 is made up of 15 amino acids. Germline V lookup: CDR1 SGHRS, CDR2 YFSETQ. CDR3 bases: TGCGCCAGCAGCTTTACTAGCGGGACAGCAGATACGCAGTATTTT. It yields the protein CASSFTSGTADTQYF.

This clone was seen a single time. J is TRBJ1-4 and V is TRBV9; D may be TRBD1 (5 bases). Germline assignment: CDR1 SGDLS and CDR2 YYNGEE. The CDR3 has 15 amino acids. V lost 0 bases and J 8 bases, leaving 14 bases between the germline ends. In DNA, the CDR3 is TGTGCCAGCAGCGTAGGATGGCAGGGAGGGGAAAAACTGTTTTTT. Amino acids: CASSVGWQGGEKLFF.

The chain joins TRBV20-1 to TRBJ1-1; tentative D call: TRBD1 (5 bases). The length of the CDR3 is 15 residues. Per the germline V gene, CDR1 is DFQATT and CDR2 is SNEGSKA (reference sequence). The germline V and J ends were trimmed by 3 bases and 0 bases, with 14 bases remaining between them. The CDR3 DNA is TGCAGTGCTAGTAGACAGCTTGGAATGAACACTGAAGCTTTCTTT. It translates to CSASRQLGMNTEAFF.

This chain uses TRBV7-2 with TRBJ1-2; D not resolved. The V gene lost 5 bases and the J gene lost 8 bases, with 12 bases spanning the gap. Germline V lookup: CDR1 SGHTA, CDR2 FQGNSA. The CDR3 is made up of 12 amino acids. The CDR3 region is CASSRQSGGYTF. The CDR3 region has the DNA TGTGCCAGCAGCCGTCAATCGGGAGGCTACACCTTC.

J is TRBJ2-3 and V is TRBV27; 7 bases are shared with TRBD1. Looked up from germline, CDR1 is MNHEY and CDR2 is SMNVEV (reference sequence). Trimming took 6 bases from V and 2 from J; bases not matched to a gene: 11. The CDR3 has 16 residues. DNA for the CDR3: TGTGCCAGCAGCTTCACCGGGACAGATAACACAGATACGCAGTATTTT. Its translation is CASSFTGTDNTDTQYF.

A single count supports this clone. V usage is TRBV24-1 and J usage is TRBJ1-1; TRBD1 agrees at 8 bases. CDR1 is KGHDR, CDR2 SFDVKD, per germline. There are 14 residues in the CDR3. V was pared by 4 bases and J by 7 bases, with 7 bases of the junction left unmatched. The CDR3 protein is CATSDPADRGEAFF. CDR3 nucleotide sequence: TGTGCCACCAGTGACCCAGCCGACAGGGGTGAAGCTTTCTTT.

This clone showed up just once. This chain uses TRBV29-1 with TRBJ2-1; 7 nucleotides line up with TRBD2. With 6 bases clipped from V and 7 bases from J, the junction kept 15 bases outside the gene matches. This CDR3 is 15 amino acids long. The germline gives CDR1 SQVTM, CDR2 ANQGSEA. CDR3 DNA: TGCAGCGTATACCCCCTAGCGGAAAAAGTTAATGAGCAGTTCTTC. It specifies CSVYPLAEKVNEQFF.

The table lists this clone with a count of one. This chain uses TRBV4-1 with TRBJ2-7; TRBD2 matches at 12 bases. Looked up from germline, CDR1 is MGHRA and CDR2 is YSYEKL. V was pared by 1 base and J by 6 bases, with 4 bases of the junction left unmatched. This CDR3 has 15 amino acids. CDR3 amino acids: CASSQVVLAGGEQYF. The CDR3, as DNA: TGCGCCAGCAGCCAAGTGGTACTAGCGGGAGGCGAGCAGTACTTC.

The gene calls are TRBV4-1 and TRBJ2-7; D possibly corresponds to TRBD1 (5 bases). Germline V gene sequence: CDR1 MGHRA, CDR2 YSYEKL. This CDR3 region has 13 residues. V lost 4 bases and J 4 bases, leaving 11 bases between the germline ends. The DNA for the CDR3 is TGCGCCAGCAGCCCGTCCCAGGGTTACGAGCAGTACTTC. Translating gives CASSPSQGYEQYF.